Presented here are 4 T cell receptor beta chains from one specimen sequenced in a study of cytomegalovirus exposure and HLA in healthy donors. The primer mix had 60 Vbeta and 13 Jbeta primers. The data were produced by immunoSEQ multiplex PCR, yet TCRdb's version contains in-frame clones alone and is incomplete. This repertoire shows approximately 110,000 clones, 60% to 85% found once; its top ten account for more than 1.5%. Sample: PBMCs. These receptors were taken from a man aged 45 to 65 in good health and CMV-seronegative.

The chain couples TRBV6-6 to TRBJ1-4, with TRBD1 identical over 7 bases. V trimming: 7 bases; J trimming: 7 bases; junction bases outside the gene matches: 9. Germline V gene lookup returns CDR1 MNHNY and CDR2 SVGAGI (reference sequence). The CDR3 runs to 14 residues. CDR3 sequence reads: CASKKTGTVEKLFF. The CDR3, as DNA: TGTGCCAGCAAAAAAACAGGGACAGTTGAAAAACTGTTTTTT.

This chain links TRBV30 with TRBJ1-5; 7 bases fit TRBD1. The CDR3 is 13 amino acids. Germline V gene lookup returns CDR1 GTSNPN and CDR2 SVGIG (reference sequence). The V segment lost 1 base and the J segment 6 bases; nucleotides outside the gene matches: 3. The DNA for the CDR3 is TGTGCCTGGAGTGAGTCAGGGGGTCAGCCCCAGCATTTT. Translated: CAWSESGGQPQHF.

This clone was found a few times. V usage is TRBV7-2 and J usage is TRBJ1-1, with a weak D call TRBD1 (6 bases). This CDR3 is 13 amino acids long. V was pared by 5 bases and J by 4 bases, with 11 bases between. CDR1 SGHTA and CDR2 FQGNSA come from the germline V gene. CDR3 nucleotide sequence: TGTGCCAGCAGCGACGCAGGGGTCACTGAAGCTTTCTTT. It yields the protein CASSDAGVTEAFF.

This sequence joins TRBV6-1 and TRBJ2-4; D is possibly TRBD1 (5 bases). V shed 0 bases and J shed 0 bases, with 15 bases lying between them. The CDR3 is made up of 18 amino acids. Germline CDR1 and CDR2: MNHNS and SASEGT. As DNA, the CDR3 is TGTGCCAGCAGTGAAGCAGGACAAAGAACCCTAGCCAAAAACATTCAGTACTTC. Its translation is CASSEAGQRTLAKNIQYF.